Presented here are 17 T cell receptor beta chains from one specimen sequenced in a study of T cells expressing NK-cell markers. TCRdb reanalyzed the 5' RACE reads, giving one entry per CDR3 protein sequence and no DNA. Its table records about 380,000 distinct CDR3 sequences. The specimen was blood T cells: a sorted CD56 or NKG2C T cell subset, CD4+ or CD8+ T cells, or bulk PBMC T cells (not recorded which). The origin of the receptors is a man aged 18-69 years in good health.

The chain uses TRBV3-1 and TRBJ2-4; TCRdb's D call of TRBD1 is untestable without DNA. Germline loops: CDR1 LGHDT, CDR2 YNNKEL (reference sequence). The CDR3 has 15 residues. The CDR3 sequence is CASSRQGGAKNIQYF.

This chain joins TRBV7-8 and TRBJ2-5. The CDR3 length is 14 residues. Germline lookup yields CDR1 SGHVS and CDR2 FQNEAQ. The CDR3 sequence: CASSFAGLAETQYF.

This chain uses TRBV6-2 or TRBV6-3 with TRBJ2-2. The CDR3 runs 12 residues. Germline lookup yields CDR1 MNHEY and CDR2 SVGEGT. The CDR3 sequence: CASTRTTKELFF.

The chain recombines TRBV6-5 with TRBJ2-3; TCRdb's D call of TRBD2 is untestable without DNA. The CDR3 has 17 residues. The germline CDR1 and CDR2 sequences are MNHEY and SVGAGI. The CDR3 loop is CASSYLALTTGTDTQYF.

The chain joins TRBV6-5 to TRBJ2-2; the D call from TCRdb, TRBD1, cannot be confirmed without DNA. Per the germline V gene, CDR1 is MNHEY and CDR2 is SVGAGI. The CDR3 has 16 amino acids. This chain's CDR3 is CASRPPGTENTGELFF.

V usage is TRBV5-3 and J usage is TRBJ2-1; TCRdb selects TRBD2, and the lack of DNA leaves this call unchecked. TRBV5-3 is an ORF, with its function uncertain. There are 17 residues in the CDR3. The chain's CDR3 is CARSLGGASGPHNEQFF.

The gene calls are TRBV9 and TRBJ2-5; TCRdb designates TRBD2, a call that cannot be tested without DNA. From germline, CDR1 is SGDLS and CDR2 YYNGEE. There are 14 residues in the CDR3. CDR3 region: CASTPRSYQETQYF.

The V gene is TRBV2, the J gene TRBJ1-1; TCRdb reports TRBD1, a call that lacks DNA to check it against. Germline loops: CDR1 SNHLY, CDR2 FYNNEI. This CDR3 has 16 residues. This chain's CDR3 is CASSVDRGPMNTEAFF.

The J gene is TRBJ2-7, the V gene TRBV7-2; absent DNA, TCRdb's TRBD2 call cannot be checked. This CDR3 region has 15 residues. Germline CDR1 SGHTA, CDR2 FQGNSA. The CDR3 is CASSASGPPSYEQYF.

CDR3 sequence: CASSVDPKYNEQFF. This chain links TRBV9 with TRBJ2-1. There are 14 residues in the CDR3. Germline CDR1 SGDLS, CDR2 YYNGEE.

The CDR3 loop is CSAHRGRSQPQHF. The rearrangement joins TRBV20-1 to TRBJ1-5; with no DNA, the TCRdb D assignment of TRBD1 cannot be verified. The CDR3 loop spans 13 amino acids. The germline gives CDR1 DFQATT, CDR2 SNEGSKA (reference sequence).

This rearrangement joins TRBV6-5 to TRBJ2-5; as DNA is missing, the TRBD1 call by TCRdb cannot be tested. Germline V lookup: CDR1 MNHEY, CDR2 SVGAGI. CDR3 length: 16 residues. The CDR3 loop is CASSYSTPAGQETQYF.

The chain combines TRBV27 with TRBJ2-7; TCRdb returns TRBD1, unconfirmable since there is no DNA. The CDR3 is 15 residues long. CDR1 and CDR2 from the germline V gene are MNHEY and SMNVEV (reference sequence). The CDR3 region is CASSFGGRRSYEQYF.

The chain joins TRBV30 to TRBJ2-7; TCRdb's D call, TRBD1, is unchecked because there is no DNA. The CDR3 loop spans 14 amino acids. Looked up from germline, CDR1 is GTSNPN and CDR2 is SVGIG (reference sequence). CDR3 sequence: CAWSVPGKGGEQYF.

The rearrangement links TRBV18 to TRBJ2-7; TCRdb returns TRBD2, unconfirmable since there is no DNA. Germline assignment: CDR1 KGHSH and CDR2 LQKENI. This CDR3 contains 13 residues. CDR3 region: CASSRTGLIEQYF.

V is TRBV5-1 and J is TRBJ2-7; TCRdb's D call of TRBD1 is untestable without DNA. This CDR3 comprises 14 residues. Germline values: CDR1 SGHRS, CDR2 YFSETQ. CDR3 loop: CASSSGQRLYEQYF.

V gene TRBV4-1 combines with J gene TRBJ2-3; the D call of TRBD1 rests on TCRdb alone, since no DNA is present to check it. Germline V CDR1 and CDR2: MGHRA, YSYEKL. This CDR3 is 13 amino acids long. CDR3 loop: CASSTQRGDTQYF.